A single T cell receptor (beta chain) is shown here with its context. Its antigen is currently unknown. Different DNA sequences within this sample yield the same CDR3. The data originate from a study of shared clonotypes between healthy human individuals. Study results and limitations: The sharing of 5% to 6.5% of naive CD4 clonotypes was seen across several donors.

Produced via immunoSEQ multiplex PCR; TCRdb's table is partial and in-frame only. The repertoire includes 2 million or so clones, around 96% of them detected once, and roughly 1.1% sits in the top ten. CD45RO-negative, CCR7-selected cells formed the naive CD8 fraction, which excluded terminally differentiated effector memory CD45RA+ cells. J gave up 4 bases and V 3 bases, and 2 bases lay outside the gene matches. Per germline, CDR1 SGHAT and CDR2 FQNNGV. This CDR3 has 13 residues. Sequenced sample: naive CD8+ T cells sorted from blood. The chain joins TRBV11-2 to TRBJ2-7, with 8 bases fitting TRBD1. The TCR sequence derives from a young man in good health. CDR3 amino acids: CASSFGQGYEQYF. The CDR3 DNA follows: TGTGCCAGCAGCTTTGGACAGGGATACGAGCAGTACTTC.